This T cell receptor beta chain was identified during a study of pediatric ulcerative colitis. This clone has just one count. Other DNA sequences in this sample translate to the same CDR3. Up to 500,000 reads were sequenced per sample. Data came from immunoSEQ multiplex PCR; TCRdb stores just in-frame clones and leaves some out. The table records some 43,000 clones, around 79% of them present only once. This CDR3 is built from 13 residues. CDR1 and CDR2 (germline): MGHDK, SYGVNS. V was cut by 1 base and J by 14 bases, with 12 bases left in between. One to two pinch biopsies were taken from the rectum during colonoscopy.

This clonotype was obtained from a girl aged 5-17 years with moderate ulcerative colitis. The chain employs TRBV25-1 and TRBJ1-6; D is undetermined. Source material: gut tissue. CDR3 protein: CASSELYNGALHF. CDR3 sequence (DNA): TGTGCCAGCAGTGAATTATACAACGGGGCCCTCCACTTT.